Each of the 21 T cell receptor beta chains below was sequenced from the same sample in a study of cytomegalovirus exposure and HLA in healthy donors. Primers for the PCR totalled 60 Vbeta and 13 Jbeta. This table comes from immunoSEQ multiplex PCR, and its TCRdb copy is limited to in-frame clones, with some not included. The sample has some 89,000 clones; 81% are singletons. Sample: PBMCs. The receptors shown here come from a woman in her 30s in good health and CMV-seronegative.

This chain links TRBV30 with TRBJ2-3; 8 bases are a match to TRBD2. V shed 4 bases, J shed 4 bases, and the junction held 4 bases outside the gene matches. Looked up from germline, CDR1 is GTSNPN and CDR2 is SVGIG (reference sequence). This CDR3 has 13 amino acids. The CDR3 here is CAWMAGGSDTQYF. The CDR3 DNA reads TGTGCCTGGATGGCGGGAGGCTCAGATACGCAGTATTTT.

The rearrangement links TRBV4-1 to TRBJ1-3, with 10 nucleotides matching TRBD1. Unmatched junction bases numbered 5, after V lost 0 bases and J lost 0 bases. CDR1 MGHRA and CDR2 YSYEKL come from the germline V gene. The CDR3 extends over 18 amino acids. This CDR3 is CASSQDGDRGFSGNTIYF. CDR3 in DNA: TGCGCCAGCAGCCAAGATGGGGACAGGGGCTTCTCTGGAAACACCATATATTTT.

This clone was seen only a few times. The chain is built from TRBV5-1 and TRBJ1-3; D not resolved. V was clipped by 3 bases and J by 0 bases, with 7 bases between them. The germline V gene has CDR1 SGHRS and CDR2 YFSETQ. The CDR3 contains 14 residues. Here the CDR3 reads CASSSYFSGNTIYF. CDR3 sequence (DNA): TGCGCCAGCAGCTCCTACTTCTCTGGAAACACCATATATTTT.

V and J are TRBV30 and TRBJ2-1; D gene uncertain. This CDR3 is 12 amino acids long. Trimming stripped 3 bases from V and 5 bases from J, with 8 bases between. The V gene's germline CDR1 is GTSNPN and CDR2 SVGIG (reference sequence). Here the CDR3 DNA reads TGTGCCTGGAGCGCATCTAACAATGAGCAGTTCTTC. Translation: CAWSASNNEQFF.

This clone was detected only a few times. The chain links TRBV6-6 to TRBJ1-2; no clear D. The V end lost 4 bases, the J end lost 6 bases, and 12 bases lay between the germline ends. CDR1 is MNHNY and CDR2 is SVGAGI in the germline V gene (reference sequence). The CDR3 consists of 13 residues. CDR3 residues: CASSFVRSDGYTF. The CDR3 bases are TGTGCCAGCAGTTTTGTCAGGTCGGATGGCTACACCTTC.

This clone was seen once. The chain uses TRBV27 and TRBJ2-7; 11 bases agree with TRBD2. Per germline, CDR1 MNHEY and CDR2 SMNVEV (reference sequence). The ends lost 5 bases at V and 3 bases at J; junction bases unmatched: 9. The length of the CDR3 is 16 residues. CDR3 region: CASSPTGTSGYYEQYF. CDR3 sequence (DNA): TGTGCCAGCAGTCCCACTGGGACTAGCGGTTACTACGAGCAGTACTTC.

CDR3 nucleotide sequence: TGCGCCAGCAGCTTGGGGTCTAGCGGGAGCTACGAGCAGTACTTC. As protein: CASSLGSSGSYEQYF. V and J are TRBV5-1 and TRBJ2-7; 10 positions match TRBD2. The CDR3 is made up of 15 amino acids. From germline, CDR1 is SGHRS and CDR2 YFSETQ. The V segment lost 0 bases and the J segment 3 bases; nucleotides outside the gene matches: 3. The full variable domain, its missing parts supplied by reference TRBV5-1 and TRBJ2-7, is KAGVTQTPRYLIKTRGQQVTLSCSPISGHRSVSWYQQTPGQGLQFLFEYFSETQRNKGNFPGRFSGRQFSNSRSEMNVSTLELGDSALYLCASSLGSSGSYEQYFGPGTRLTVT.

There are a few counts of this clone. The V gene is TRBV4-3, the J gene TRBJ2-2; a possible D gene is TRBD2 (6 bases). This CDR3 has 17 amino acids. Germline CDR1 reads LGHNA; CDR2 reads YSLEER. Between the trimmed V and J ends, which lost 4 bases and 2 bases, there was a span of 17 bases. CDR3 nucleotide sequence: TGCGCCAGCAGCCCGGACTTATCTAGCGTCAACACCGGGGAGCTGTTTTTT. It yields the protein CASSPDLSSVNTGELFF.

The rearrangement uses TRBV6-5 and TRBJ1-1; D perhaps matches TRBD1 (5 bases). CDR3 length equals 14 residues. The V gene's germline CDR1 is MNHEY and CDR2 SVGAGI. Trimming took 7 bases from V and 4 from J, leaving 16 bases between them. The CDR3 reads CASTRARAGTEAFF. DNA of the CDR3: TGTGCCAGCACCCGAGCCAGGGCCGGCACTGAAGCTTTCTTT.

The J gene is TRBJ2-3, the V gene TRBV28; 12 bases line up with TRBD2. The CDR3 extends over 14 amino acids. The germline CDR1 and CDR2 sequences are MDHEN and SYDVKM. V lost 7 bases to trimming and J lost 6 bases; unmatched junction nucleotides: 5. CDR3 protein: CASTTTSGSDTQYF. The CDR3 DNA reads TGTGCCAGCACCACGACTAGCGGGAGTGATACGCAGTATTTT. Combining the CDR3 with reference TRBV28 and TRBJ2-3 gives the whole variable domain DVKVTQSSRYLVKRTGEKVFLECVQDMDHENMFWYRQDPGLGLRLIYFSYDVKMKEKGDIPEGYSVSREKKERFSLILESASTNQTSMYLCASTTTSGSDTQYFGPGTRLTVL.

CDR3 region: CASSVRKNTEAFF. DNA of the CDR3: TGTGCCAGCAGTGTTAGAAAGAACACTGAAGCTTTCTTT. The chain has TRBV7-3 and TRBJ1-1; D gene uncertain. The CDR3 is 13 residues long. Germline CDR1 reads SGHTA; CDR2 reads FQGTGA. Trimming cost V 6 bases and J 1 base, with 9 bases left between them.

The V and J genes are TRBV6-1 and TRBJ2-1, with 8 bases lining up with TRBD2. The CDR3 consists of 16 residues. The germline V gene encodes CDR1 MNHNS and CDR2 SASEGT. The V and J ends lost 2 bases and 6 bases, in that order; junction bases with no gene match: 9. The CDR3 coding sequence is TGTGCCAGCAGTGAATACAGCGGGAGCCCCAGCAATGAGCAGTTCTTC. It codes for CASSEYSGSPSNEQFF.

This clone was detected only once. The V call is TRBV18, the J call TRBJ2-7, with D tentatively TRBD1 (5 bases). CDR3 length: 18 residues. Trimming shortened V by 3 bases and J by 0 bases, and 21 bases separated the two germline ends. CDR1 and CDR2 (germline): KGHSH, LQKENI. CDR3 nucleotide sequence: TGTGCCAGCTCACCGGGCAGGGTTACTTATCTAAGCTCCTACGAGCAGTACTTC. It encodes CASSPGRVTYLSSYEQYF.

The rearrangement uses TRBV5-1 and TRBJ1-4; D gene ambiguous. V was pared by 2 bases and J by 1 base, with 6 bases between. This CDR3 is built from 14 residues. From germline, CDR1 is SGHRS and CDR2 YFSETQ. The CDR3 coding sequence is TGCGCCAGCAGCTTAGGCGGAACTAATGAAAAACTGTTTTTT. The encoded protein is CASSLGGTNEKLFF.

This chain links TRBV29-1 with TRBJ1-5; no clear D. V was pared by 5 bases and J by 0 bases, with 8 bases between. CDR1 is SQVTM, CDR2 ANQGSEA, per germline. This CDR3 spans 13 amino acids. The CDR3 DNA is TGCAGCGTTTCCGGGGATAGCAATCAGCCCCAGCATTTT. This gives the protein CSVSGDSNQPQHF.

The J gene is TRBJ1-3, the V gene TRBV5-6; D unclear. Germline V gives CDR1 SGHDT, CDR2 YYEEEE. The CDR3 length is 18 residues. The ends were cut back, 4 bases at V and 4 bases at J, with 24 bases in the middle. Here the CDR3 DNA reads TGTGCCAGCAGCCTCAACCCCTGGAGGGTTACTGGAGGAAACACCATATATTTT. Translating it yields CASSLNPWRVTGGNTIYF.

In its sample, this clone was seen a few times. The chain combines TRBV6-5 with TRBJ1-5; no clear D. The CDR3 runs to 13 residues. Trimming left V 2 bases short and J 6 bases short, with 8 bases between. Germline-derived CDR1 and CDR2 are MNHEY and SVGAGI. CDR3 nucleotide sequence: TGTGCCAGCAGTTACAGGGAGAGTCAGCCCCAGCATTTT. The encoded protein is CASSYRESQPQHF.

The chain has TRBV6-5 and TRBJ2-5; no clear D gene. Germline CDR1 and CDR2: MNHEY and SVGAGI. The CDR3 extends over 13 amino acids. V lost 4 bases to trimming and J lost 5 bases, with 11 bases between them. The CDR3 DNA reads TGTGCCAGCAGTTTTCGGGTAAAGGAGACCCAGTACTTC. This gives the protein CASSFRVKETQYF.

The chain is built from TRBV2 and TRBJ1-1, with 9 bases that match TRBD1. In germline, CDR1 is SNHLY, CDR2 FYNNEI. After removal of 0 bases from V and 5 bases from J, the junction contained 7 bases not matched to a gene. This CDR3 is 16 amino acids long. The DNA of the CDR3 is TGTGCCAGCAGTGAAGCGCTTAGGACAGGGGAGACTGAAGCTTTCTTT. Translating it yields CASSEALRTGETEAFF. Full variable domain (rest looked up from reference TRBV2 and TRBJ1-1): EPEVTQTPSHQVTQMGQEVILRCVPISNHLYFYWYRQILGQKVEFLVSFYNNEISEKSEIFDDQFSVERPDGSNFTLKIRSTKLEDSAMYFCASSEALRTGETEAFFGQGTRLTVV.

Only one count was recorded for this clone. This chain uses TRBV10-1 with TRBJ1-1; D not resolved. Germline CDR1 is WNHNN and CDR2 is SYGVQD (reference sequence). The CDR3 is 12 amino acids. Trimming stripped 4 bases from V and 7 bases from J, with 10 bases between. The CDR3: CASSGPPGEAFF. CDR3 nucleotide sequence: TGCGCCAGCAGTGGTCCGCCAGGTGAAGCTTTCTTT.

The chain employs TRBV9 and TRBJ1-6; D is perhaps TRBD1 (6 bases). Germline loops: CDR1 SGDLS, CDR2 YYNGEE. CDR3 length: 15 amino acids. V lost 3 bases and J lost 7, with 14 bases in between. The DNA for the CDR3 is TGTGCCAGCAGCGAATATACAGGGTCAAATTCACCCCTCCACTTT. Residues: CASSEYTGSNSPLHF.